These 8 T cell receptor beta chains share one sample of origin, sequenced in a study of persistence of HIV-infected CD4 T cells. Anti-CD3/anti-CD28 beads served as a nonspecific positive control stimulus. Sorting selected CD4+ T cells upregulating both CD40 ligand and CD69. No antigen has been identified for these receptors. Sequencing used immunoSEQ version 4 in survey mode. Clones were read by immunoSEQ multiplex PCR, and TCRdb kept only the in-frame ones, dropping some. The sample consists of about 45,000 clones, about 87% of them appearing once. Sequencing was performed on CD4+ T cells sorted from PBMCs after approximately 19-hour stimulation, taken from a patient who received antiretroviral therapy. Receptor source: an adult woman with HIV who was CMV-seropositive.

V gene TRBV18 combines with J gene TRBJ1-1; maybe TRBD1 (6 bases). CDR3 length: 14 amino acids. Trimming cost V 2 bases and J 5 bases, with 12 bases left between them. Germline CDR1 is KGHSH and CDR2 is LQKENI. The CDR3 sequence: CASSPGRTGTEAFF. CDR3 nucleotide sequence: TGTGCCAGCTCACCAGGTCGAACAGGGACTGAAGCTTTCTTT.

This CDR3 is CASSYAGEGRNEQFF. DNA of the CDR3: TGTGCCAGCAGTTACGCGGGAGAGGGAAGAAATGAGCAGTTCTTC. This chain connects TRBV28 to TRBJ2-1; 7 nucleotides line up with TRBD2. Losses at the gene ends were 4 bases for V and 7 bases for J; bases not matched to a gene: 10. This CDR3 is built from 15 residues. The germline gives CDR1 MDHEN, CDR2 SYDVKM.

The rearrangement links TRBV18 to TRBJ2-7, with D uncertain. The CDR3 has 16 residues. Trimming cost V 1 base and J 0 bases, with 13 bases left between them. Germline V CDR1 and CDR2: KGHSH, LQKENI. The CDR3 sequence is CASSPLRLRSSYEQYF. The CDR3 DNA reads as TGTGCCAGCTCACCACTTAGACTGCGAAGCTCCTACGAGCAGTACTTC.

This clone was counted between two and nine times. The rearrangement links TRBV5-1 to TRBJ1-6; 7 bases agree with TRBD1. V was clipped by 4 bases and J by 7 bases; unmatched bases: 8. The germline V gene encodes CDR1 SGHRS and CDR2 YFSETQ. This CDR3 has 15 amino acids. CDR3 sequence reads: CASSRDRADNSPLHF. The CDR3 DNA follows: TGCGCCAGCAGCCGTGACAGGGCCGACAATTCACCCCTCCACTTT.

A note on this clone: At one boundary the junction diverges from the germline segment, which might be a read error. The rearrangement links TRBV9 to TRBJ2-3; D might be TRBD1 (5 bases). From germline, CDR1 is SGDLS and CDR2 YYNGEE. This CDR3 has 13 residues. CDR3 bases: TGTGCCAGCAGCGTAGACGGTACAGGTACGCAGTATTTT. Amino acid sequence: CASSVDGTGTQYF. The full variable domain, in which reference TRBV9 and TRBJ2-3 provide the parts outside the CDR3, is DSGVTQTPKHLITATGQRVTLRCSPRSGDLSVYWYQQSLDQGLQFLIQYYNGEERAKGNILERFSAQQFPDLHSELNLSSLELGDSALYFCASSVDGTGTQYFGPGTRLTVL.

The CDR3 DNA sequence: TGTGCCAGCACTCAGCGGGGGTCCTACAATGAGCAGTTCTTC. Its translation is CASTQRGSYNEQFF. The rearrangement links TRBV6-1 to TRBJ2-1, with TRBD2 identical over 8 bases. CDR1 is MNHNS, CDR2 SASEGT, per germline. This CDR3 has 14 residues. With 7 bases clipped from V and 1 base from J, the junction kept 3 bases outside the gene matches.

V gene TRBV9 combines with J gene TRBJ2-1; TRBD2 matches at 11 bases. After removal of 3 bases from V and 8 bases from J, the junction contained 13 bases not matched to a gene. Germline-derived CDR1 and CDR2 are SGDLS and YYNGEE. The CDR3 has 17 amino acids. CDR3 region: CASSGPRLAGTRDEQFF. CDR3 DNA: TGTGCCAGCAGCGGCCCTCGACTAGCGGGGACAAGGGATGAGCAGTTCTTC.

The V gene is TRBV19, the J gene TRBJ2-5; no firm D call. Trimming shortened V by 7 bases and J by 7 bases, and 19 bases separated the two germline ends. The germline V gene has CDR1 LNHDA and CDR2 SQIVND (reference sequence). The length of the CDR3 is 14 residues. CDR3 bases: TGTGCCAGTACGCAGGCAGGAACCCATGGGACCCAGTACTTC. Protein sequence: CASTQAGTHGTQYF.